These 8 T cell receptor beta chains originate from one sample sequenced in a study of Ad26.COV2.S vaccination and SARS-CoV-2 variants. Treatment described: 15 to 20 received Ad26.COV2.S at low or high dose, single or two shots; roughly five received placebo; per-sample allocation not given. Sampling was done on day 63 after the first vaccine or placebo injection. The assay was immunoSEQ multiplex PCR, and TCRdb's table has in-frame clones only and misses some. The table includes hundreds of thousands of clones, 75% to 95% detected once. This specimen was peripheral blood, taken in a trial of Ad26.COV2.S vaccine versus placebo. These receptors were taken from a person aged 18-60 years who received the Ad26.COV2.S COVID-19 vaccine or a placebo.

J is TRBJ2-1 and V is TRBV29-1, with a possible D match to TRBD2 (5 bases). V dropped 5 bases and J dropped 4 bases, with 18 bases sitting between them. Germline assignment: CDR1 SQVTM and CDR2 ANQGSEA. The CDR3 sequence is 15 residues long. The CDR3 sequence: CSVSGGLRGYNEQFF. CDR3 sequence (DNA): TGCAGCGTTAGCGGCGGGCTACGGGGATACAATGAGCAGTTCTTC.

The V and J genes are TRBV5-8 and TRBJ2-1; D not certain. V shed 3 bases and J shed 4 bases, with 17 bases lying between them. Germline V gene lookup returns CDR1 SGHTS and CDR2 YDEGEE. CDR3 length: 16 amino acids. The CDR3 bases are TGTGCCAGCAGCTCGCCTCTTGGACCACTATACAATGAGCAGTTCTTC. This gives the protein CASSSPLGPLYNEQFF.

The CDR3 region has the DNA TGTGCCAGCAGACCCGTAGGGAAGAACACTGAAGCTTTCTTT. It yields the protein CASRPVGKNTEAFF. This rearrangement joins TRBV3-1 (or the pseudogene TRBV3-2) to TRBJ1-1; D is undetermined. There are 14 residues in the CDR3. Trimming left V 6 bases short and J 1 base short, with 12 bases between. Germline assignment: CDR1 LGHDT and CDR2 YNNKEL (reference sequence).

This clone was recorded only once. The chain uses TRBV11-2 and TRBJ2-7, with D perhaps matching TRBD1 (5 bases). The germline V and J ends were trimmed by 3 bases and 6 bases, with 18 bases remaining between them. CDR3 length equals 15 residues. Per the germline V gene, CDR1 is SGHAT and CDR2 is FQNNGV. Here the CDR3 DNA reads TGTGCCAGCAGCTTCGACTCAATAGGGGCTGGCGAGCAGTACTTC. Its translation is CASSFDSIGAGEQYF.

The gene calls are TRBV5-8 and TRBJ2-3; D is ambiguous. Germline V gives CDR1 SGHTS, CDR2 YDEGEE. The CDR3 totals 15 residues. Deletions cut 4 bases from V and 2 bases from J, with 14 bases between. CDR3 residues: CASSPNLGLTDTQYF. In DNA form, the CDR3 reads TGTGCCAGCAGCCCTAATTTGGGCCTCACAGATACGCAGTATTTT.

The chain links TRBV30 to TRBJ2-3, with unresolved D. V gave up 5 bases and J gave up 3 bases, with 9 bases separating them. Germline V gene sequence: CDR1 GTSNPN, CDR2 SVGIG (reference sequence). The CDR3 totals 12 residues. The CDR3, as DNA: TGTGCCTGGTTCAGGCTGACAGATACGCAGTATTTT. Its translation is CAWFRLTDTQYF.

This sequence joins TRBV19 and TRBJ2-1; D may be TRBD1 or TRBD2 (5 bases each). This CDR3 comprises 17 residues. The V gene lost 4 bases and the J gene lost 4 bases, with 20 bases spanning the gap. Germline CDR1 and CDR2: LNHDA and SQIVND (reference sequence). The CDR3 reads CASSTGQERSYYNEQFF. The CDR3 region has the DNA TGTGCCAGTAGTACGGGGCAAGAGCGGTCCTATTACAATGAGCAGTTCTTC.

V is TRBV11-2 and J is TRBJ2-3, with 8 nucleotides matching TRBD1. The CDR3 extends over 15 amino acids. The ends lost 2 bases at V and 5 bases at J; junction bases unmatched: 6. Germline assignment: CDR1 SGHAT and CDR2 FQNNGV. This CDR3 reads CASSLIDRGRDTQYF. Here the CDR3 DNA reads TGTGCCAGCAGCTTAATTGACAGGGGAAGAGATACGCAGTATTTT.